The 30 T cell receptor beta chains in this list originate from one sample, sequenced in a study of blood T cell repertoires in COVID-19 (TCRdb year 2020). The library was generated by the immunoSEQ multiplex PCR assay. Drawn from immuneACCESS, this table holds only the in-frame rearrangements with V and J called that TCRdb kept. Clones are partly lost; checked studies trace under half to an unresolved V gene and leave the rest unexplained. Present in this sample are under 300,000 clones, approximately 88% of which were seen just once. The ten largest account for 0.85% to 1% of the sample. Sequenced material: peripheral blood. The receptors were sampled from a woman between 40 and 55 years old who had recovered from COVID-19.

V gene TRBV5-1 combines with J gene TRBJ1-2, with TRBD1 matching over 12 bases. From germline, CDR1 is SGHRS and CDR2 YFSETQ. V lost 4 bases to trimming and J lost 7 bases; unmatched junction nucleotides: 5. The CDR3 covers 14 residues. The CDR3 spells CASSPGQGAGGYTF. CDR3 sequence (DNA): TGCGCCAGCAGCCCGGGACAGGGGGCCGGTGGCTACACCTTC.

CDR3 protein: CASSLGRTDTQYF. In nucleotides, the CDR3 is TGTGCCAGCAGCTTAGGCAGAACAGATACGCAGTATTTT. The V and J genes are TRBV7-8 and TRBJ2-3; D ambiguous. This CDR3 contains 13 residues. V lost 1 base, J lost 3 bases, and 5 bases lay in between. Looked up from germline, CDR1 is SGHVS and CDR2 is FQNEAQ.

The chain carries TRBV2 and TRBJ2-7; 8 bases fit TRBD2. Germline-derived CDR1 and CDR2 are SNHLY and FYNNEI. The CDR3 contains 13 residues. The junction had 7 bases not matched to a gene; V was cut back by 6 bases and J by 6 bases. CDR3 DNA sequence: TGTGCCAGCAGAGGCGGGGGGCGAACCGAGCAGTACTTC. This codes for CASRGGGRTEQYF. The full variable domain, with the rest looked up from reference TRBV2 and TRBJ2-7, is EPEVTQTPSHQVTQMGQEVILRCVPISNHLYFYWYRQILGQKVEFLVSFYNNEISEKSEIFDDQFSVERPDGSNFTLKIRSTKLEDSAMYFCASRGGGRTEQYFGPGTRLTVT.

In nucleotides, the CDR3 is TGCGCCAGCACCCGGACTAGCGGGACCTCCTACGAGCAGTACTTC. Encoded protein: CASTRTSGTSYEQYF. V is TRBV10-1 and J is TRBJ2-7; TRBD2 aligns across 12 bases. CDR3 length equals 15 residues. V shed 7 bases, J shed 0 bases, and the junction held 4 bases outside the gene matches. Germline V gene sequence: CDR1 WNHNN, CDR2 SYGVQD (reference sequence).

This clone has just one count. V is TRBV9 and J is TRBJ2-3; 7 nucleotides agree with TRBD1. J gave up 6 bases and V 4 bases, and 8 bases lay outside the gene matches. Germline V gives CDR1 SGDLS, CDR2 YYNGEE. The CDR3 is made up of 14 amino acids. The CDR3, as DNA: TGTGCCAGCAGCAGGGAACAGGGGATTGATACGCAGTATTTT. This sequence encodes CASSREQGIDTQYF. The complete variable domain, with remaining parts taken from reference TRBV9 and TRBJ2-3, reads DSGVTQTPKHLITATGQRVTLRCSPRSGDLSVYWYQQSLDQGLQFLIQYYNGEERAKGNILERFSAQQFPDLHSELNLSSLELGDSALYFCASSREQGIDTQYFGPGTRLTVL.

The genes are TRBV11-2 and TRBJ2-1, with a possible D match to TRBD1 (7 bases). This CDR3 has 17 amino acids. Trimming stripped 5 bases from V and 0 bases from J, with 17 bases between. Germline V lookup: CDR1 SGHAT, CDR2 FQNNGV. CDR3 sequence: CASSHPFRGVSYNEQFF. As DNA, the CDR3 is TGTGCCAGCAGCCACCCCTTCAGGGGGGTCTCCTACAATGAGCAGTTCTTC.

The chain has TRBV19 and TRBJ1-3; D call uncertain. The CDR3 length is 15 residues. The V end was cut by 3 bases, the J end by 2 bases, with 11 bases between. Germline CDR1 reads LNHDA; CDR2 reads SQIVND (reference sequence). CDR3 coding DNA: TGTGCCAGTAGTATTTGGTCCGGGACTGGAAACACCATATATTTT. Translated: CASSIWSGTGNTIYF.

The chain combines TRBV6-5 with TRBJ2-7; D is ambiguous. V lost 7 bases and J lost 3, with 16 bases in between. Germline V gene lookup returns CDR1 MNHEY and CDR2 SVGAGI. CDR3 length equals 14 residues. This chain's CDR3 is CASTARQTLYEQYF. The CDR3 nucleotides are TGTGCCAGCACTGCGAGGCAGACCCTCTACGAGCAGTACTTC.

The chain has TRBV5-5 and TRBJ1-1; 7 bases are a match to TRBD1. The ends lost 4 bases at V and 3 bases at J; junction bases unmatched: 3. CDR1 and CDR2 (germline): SGHKS, YYEKEE (reference sequence). CDR3 length: 13 amino acids. CDR3 bases: TGTGCCAGCAGCCACCAGGGGGACACTGAAGCTTTCTTT. Translation: CASSHQGDTEAFF.

V usage is TRBV11-3 and J usage is TRBJ2-3; TRBD2 is a possible D gene (6 bases). The V and J ends lost 5 bases and 2 bases respectively, with 14 bases between them. The germline CDR1 and CDR2 sequences are SGHNT and YENEEA. This CDR3 is 15 amino acids long. The CDR3 spells CASSQGWRDTDTQYF. CDR3 DNA sequence: TGTGCCAGCAGCCAAGGGTGGAGGGACACAGATACGCAGTATTTT.

The gene calls are TRBV10-3 and TRBJ2-1; maybe TRBD1 (5 bases). The length of the CDR3 is 13 residues. Germline V CDR1 and CDR2: ENHRY, SYGVKD. Between the trimmed V and J ends, which lost 10 bases and 1 base, there was a span of 11 bases. The CDR3 protein is CATQVRSYNEQFF. The CDR3 bases are TGTGCCACACAGGTCAGGTCCTACAATGAGCAGTTCTTC.

This clone was detected only once. This chain links TRBV5-1 with TRBJ1-4, with D possibly TRBD1 on 5 matching bases. The ends were cut back, 3 bases at V and 1 base at J, with 7 bases in the middle. CDR3 length equals 14 residues. Germline V gene sequence: CDR1 SGHRS, CDR2 YFSETQ. CDR3 bases: TGCGCCAGCAGCTCCCAGGGAACTAATGAAAAACTGTTTTTT. The encoded protein is CASSSQGTNEKLFF.

The chain employs TRBV6-6 and TRBJ1-5; 7 bases map to TRBD1. Trimming removed 6 bases from V and 4 bases from J; junction bases left unmatched: 3. CDR1 is MNHNY, CDR2 SVGAGI, per germline (reference sequence). The length of the CDR3 is 13 residues. CDR3 in DNA: TGTGCCAGCAGACAGGGGATAAATCAGCCCCAGCATTTT. Translating it yields CASRQGINQPQHF.

This clone was seen ten or more times. This chain connects TRBV10-3 to TRBJ1-2; possible D gene TRBD1, 6 bases. Trimming left V 4 bases short and J 4 bases short, with 28 bases between. Germline lookup yields CDR1 ENHRY and CDR2 SYGVKD. The CDR3 contains 19 residues. Written as DNA, the CDR3 is TGTGCCATCAGTGTAGTTGATGGAACAGGGAGAGGGAGTGTCTATGGCTACACCTTC. Its translation is CAISVVDGTGRGSVYGYTF.

V usage is TRBV19 and J usage is TRBJ2-2; TRBD1 agrees at 9 bases. J was trimmed by 7 bases and V by 3 bases; bases with no gene match: 6. The CDR3 runs 15 residues. CDR1 and CDR2 (germline): LNHDA, SQIVND (reference sequence). CDR3 bases: TGTGCCAGTAGTATCGTGGGACAGGGAAGCGGGGAGCTGTTTTTT. Its protein is CASSIVGQGSGELFF.

The chain carries TRBV11-2 and TRBJ2-3; 11 positions match TRBD1. In germline, CDR1 is SGHAT, CDR2 FQNNGV. The CDR3 has 15 amino acids. V lost 5 bases and J lost 2; bases outside the gene matches: 3. The CDR3 loop reads CASSPDRGPTDTQYF. For the CDR3, the DNA is TGTGCCAGCAGCCCGGACAGGGGGCCCACAGATACGCAGTATTTT.

This clone appeared a few times. V usage is TRBV27 and J usage is TRBJ1-5, with 9 bases aligning to TRBD1. V trimming: 0 bases; J trimming: 7 bases; junction bases outside the gene matches: 1. This CDR3 is built from 14 residues. CDR1 and CDR2 (germline): MNHEY, SMNVEV (reference sequence). The CDR3 is CASSLSTGGQPQHF. The CDR3 DNA reads as TGTGCCAGCAGTTTATCGACAGGGGGGCAGCCCCAGCATTTT.

V and J are TRBV6-1 and TRBJ2-7; D perhaps matches TRBD1 (6 bases). The germline gives CDR1 MNHNS, CDR2 SASEGT. The V end was cut by 2 bases, the J end by 2 bases, with 10 bases between. This CDR3 is built from 14 residues. The CDR3 DNA reads as TGTGCCAGCAGTGAAATCACAGGGCCCTACGAGCAGTACTTC. Its protein product is CASSEITGPYEQYF.

The V and J genes are TRBV28 and TRBJ2-7, with 10 positions matching TRBD2. V gave up 6 bases and J gave up 6 bases; unmatched junction bases: 8. CDR3 size: 14 residues. Germline CDR1 is MDHEN and CDR2 is SYDVKM. The CDR3 region is CASRKAGGPAEQYF. The CDR3 bases are TGTGCCAGCAGAAAAGCGGGAGGGCCCGCCGAGCAGTACTTC.

The chain combines TRBV10-1 with TRBJ2-7; D unclear. The germline V gene has CDR1 WNHNN and CDR2 SYGVQD (reference sequence). The CDR3 has 14 residues. Between the trimmed V and J ends, which lost 6 bases and 0 bases, there was a span of 12 bases. CDR3 in amino acids: CASSPSTLSYEQYF. The CDR3 region has the DNA TGCGCCAGCAGCCCCTCAACTCTCTCCTACGAGCAGTACTTC.

J is TRBJ2-3 and V is TRBV19, with D possibly being TRBD1 (6 bases). Germline values: CDR1 LNHDA, CDR2 SQIVND (reference sequence). CDR3 length: 14 amino acids. Trimming took off 7 bases at V and 4 bases at J, with 15 bases between the two ends. CDR3 nucleotides: TGTGCCAGTACCGCAGGGGTAGGGTCAGATACGCAGTATTTT. Residues: CASTAGVGSDTQYF.

The chain recombines TRBV7-3 with TRBJ2-1, with 8 bases matching TRBD2. Trimming took 3 bases from V and 2 from J; bases not matched to a gene: 3. The CDR3 loop spans 15 amino acids. CDR1 SGHTA and CDR2 FQGTGA come from the germline V gene. CDR3 region: CASSFSGETYNEQFF. The CDR3 nucleotides are TGTGCCAGCAGCTTTAGCGGGGAGACCTACAATGAGCAGTTCTTC.

This rearrangement joins TRBV6-5 to TRBJ1-2; 9 bases fit TRBD1. The germline V gene encodes CDR1 MNHEY and CDR2 SVGAGI. Trimming removed 0 bases from V and 8 bases from J; junction bases left unmatched: 4. The CDR3 runs to 14 residues. CDR3: CASSYSRQGEGYTF. DNA of the CDR3: TGTGCCAGCAGTTACTCGCGACAGGGGGAAGGCTACACCTTC.

The chain joins TRBV28 to TRBJ2-3, with TRBD2 as a possible D gene (5 bases). In germline, CDR1 is MDHEN, CDR2 SYDVKM. This CDR3 is 16 amino acids long. Deletions cut 7 bases from V and 1 base from J, with 18 bases between. As DNA, the CDR3 is TGTGCCAGCAACTACCTAAGCGGAAAAGGCACAGATACGCAGTATTTT. Translated, it gives CASNYLSGKGTDTQYF.

The V gene is TRBV6-5, the J gene TRBJ1-1; TRBD1 might be the D (5 bases). Germline values: CDR1 MNHEY, CDR2 SVGAGI. This CDR3 is built from 14 residues. V shed 6 bases and J shed 4 bases, with 15 bases lying between them. The CDR3: CASRWGPGGTEAFF. In nucleotides, the CDR3 is TGTGCCAGCAGGTGGGGCCCGGGGGGCACTGAAGCTTTCTTT.

This chain uses TRBV7-6 with TRBJ2-2; 10 bases fit TRBD1. The germline gives CDR1 SGHVS, CDR2 FNYEAQ. J was trimmed by 4 bases and V by 5 bases; bases with no gene match: 4. The CDR3 has 15 residues. CDR3 sequence (DNA): TGTGCCAGCAGCCAGAGACAGGGGGCCACCGGGGAGCTGTTTTTT. This sequence encodes CASSQRQGATGELFF.

The V and J genes are TRBV9 and TRBJ2-2, with unresolved D. The germline V and J ends were trimmed by 1 base and 1 base, with 14 bases remaining between them. The CDR3 is 17 amino acids. Germline CDR1 is SGDLS and CDR2 is YYNGEE. The DNA of the CDR3 is TGTGCCAGCAGCGTATTGTCGGTCGGCGGGAACACCGGGGAGCTGTTTTTT. Its translation: CASSVLSVGGNTGELFF.

The chain carries TRBV3-1 (or the pseudogene TRBV3-2) and TRBJ2-1; tentatively, D is TRBD1 (5 bases). The length of the CDR3 is 15 residues. V lost 2 bases and J 2 bases, leaving 10 bases between the germline ends. CDR1 is LGHDT, CDR2 YNNKEL, per germline (reference sequence). CDR3 region: CASSQRDSPYNEQFF. CDR3 sequence (DNA): TGTGCCAGCAGCCAACGTGACAGTCCCTACAATGAGCAGTTCTTC.

J is TRBJ1-2 and V is TRBV7-9; 8 bases fit TRBD1. Germline CDR1 is SEHNR and CDR2 is FQNEAQ (reference sequence). CDR3 length: 15 residues. V lost 6 bases, J lost 8 bases, and 14 bases stayed unmatched. The CDR3 is CASRPAGQGQEGYTF. As DNA, the CDR3 is TGTGCCAGCAGGCCCGCCGGACAGGGCCAGGAGGGCTACACCTTC.

The chain joins TRBV5-1 to TRBJ1-2; 8 positions match TRBD1. Germline lookup yields CDR1 SGHRS and CDR2 YFSETQ. The CDR3 runs 14 residues. Trimming removed 5 bases from V and 7 bases from J; junction bases left unmatched: 10. The CDR3 region is CASRMGQAILGYTF. The CDR3 DNA follows: TGCGCCAGCAGGATGGGACAGGCTATTCTTGGCTACACCTTC.